This T cell receptor (beta chain) originates from a study of T cells after yellow fever vaccination. Study as a whole: In the case of low-cell-number fractions, SMART-Seq v4 Ultra Low Input was used for preparation.

Germline V CDR1 and CDR2: SGHRS, YFSETQ. This CDR3 spans 13 amino acids. V was cut by 2 bases and J by 7 bases, with 10 bases left in between. TCR cDNA, made by 5'RACE template switching, carried an added universal primer site and UMIs. MiXCR was run by TCRdb on the 5' RACE reads, yielding one entry per CDR3 protein. This sample has a few hundred thousand distinct CDR3 sequences, with roughly an eighth found just once. Findings and caveats of the study: The CD4 compartment and the CD8 compartment contained a small share of clonotypes in common.

About this clonotype: Its antigen remains unknown.

The sequence came from a man in his late teens or twenties who received the YFV17D yellow fever vaccine. Source: CD4+ T cells sorted from PBMCs, taken 15 days after the yellow fever booster vaccination. The V gene is TRBV5-1, the J gene TRBJ2-1; D unclear. The CDR3: CASSFRLNNEQFF. The CDR3 nucleotides read TGCGCCAGCAGCTTCCGACTGAATAATGAGCAGTTCTTC.